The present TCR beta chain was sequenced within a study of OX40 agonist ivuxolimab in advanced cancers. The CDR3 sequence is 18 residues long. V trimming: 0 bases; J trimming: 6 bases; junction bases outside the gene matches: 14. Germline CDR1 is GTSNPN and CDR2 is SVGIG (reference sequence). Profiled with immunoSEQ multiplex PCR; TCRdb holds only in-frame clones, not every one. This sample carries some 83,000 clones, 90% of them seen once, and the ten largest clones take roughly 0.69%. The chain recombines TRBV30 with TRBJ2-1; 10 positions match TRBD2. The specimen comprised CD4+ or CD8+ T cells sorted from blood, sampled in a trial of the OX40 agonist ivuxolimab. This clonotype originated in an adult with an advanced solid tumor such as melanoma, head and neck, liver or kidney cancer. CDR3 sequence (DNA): TGTGCCTGGAGTGTACCTTCAGCGGGAGGGCCTTATTTCAATGAGCAGTTCTTC. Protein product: CAWSVPSAGGPYFNEQFF.